The 14 T cell receptor beta chains in this list originate from one sample, sequenced in a study of radiotherapy plus CTLA-4 blockade in lung cancer. The assay was immunoSEQ multiplex PCR, and TCRdb's table has in-frame clones only and misses some. The sample yields approximately 25,000 clones, 73% seen once. The sample consisted of peripheral blood, taken from a patient treated with radiotherapy plus ipilimumab. The receptors stem from a human donor with non-small cell lung cancer who had stable disease on radiotherapy plus ipilimumab.

The CDR3 protein is CASSPGSNQPQHF. In nucleotides, the CDR3 is TGTGCCAGCAGTCCCGGGAGCAATCAGCCCCAGCATTTT. The chain joins TRBV6-5 to TRBJ1-5; D remains unclear. Germline values: CDR1 MNHEY, CDR2 SVGAGI. CDR3 length: 13 amino acids. The ends were cut back, 5 bases at V and 1 base at J, with 6 bases in the middle.

This clone was seen a handful of times. This chain connects TRBV6-1 to TRBJ2-3; no clear D. V was shortened by 7 bases and J by 9 bases, with 20 bases between the two germline ends. Germline CDR1 is MNHNS and CDR2 is SASEGT. This CDR3 has 14 residues. DNA of the CDR3: TGTGCCAGCACCAGAACGGCGGAGCGAGACACGCAGTATTTT. This codes for CASTRTAERDTQYF.

This clone was detected once. This chain connects TRBV19 to TRBJ2-5; 8 bases map to TRBD2. V was clipped by 5 bases and J by 3 bases; unmatched bases: 17. CDR1 and CDR2 from the germline V gene are LNHDA and SQIVND (reference sequence). The CDR3 runs to 18 residues. The CDR3 is CASSPAGAGSGSKETQYF. The CDR3 DNA reads as TGTGCCAGTAGTCCGGCGGGGGCAGGGAGCGGGAGTAAAGAGACCCAGTACTTC.

This clone has just a few counts. The chain employs TRBV5-1 and TRBJ2-1; 7 bases line up with TRBD1. The CDR3 is 15 amino acids. Losses at the gene ends were 0 bases for V and 6 bases for J; bases not matched to a gene: 6. Looked up from germline, CDR1 is SGHRS and CDR2 is YFSETQ. The CDR3 loop reads CASSLAAGGGNEQFF. DNA for the CDR3: TGCGCCAGCAGCTTGGCAGCAGGGGGTGGCAATGAGCAGTTCTTC.

The rearrangement joins TRBV28 to TRBJ2-7, with TRBD2 matching over 11 bases. The J segment lost 6 bases and the V segment lost 6 bases, leaving 7 bases of the junction unmatched. The CDR3 runs 14 residues. Germline V gives CDR1 MDHEN, CDR2 SYDVKM. In DNA form, the CDR3 reads TGTGCCAGCAGGCCTTTAGCGGGAGGGGGCGAGCAGTACTTC. This codes for CASRPLAGGGEQYF.

V gene TRBV7-9 combines with J gene TRBJ2-2; TRBD2 is a possible D gene (6 bases). Trimming took 0 bases from V and 4 from J, leaving 6 bases between them. CDR1 and CDR2 (germline): SEHNR, FQNEAQ (reference sequence). CDR3 length: 14 residues. The CDR3 protein is CASSLASGTGELFF. The CDR3, as DNA: TGTGCCAGCAGCTTAGCTAGCGGCACCGGGGAGCTGTTTTTT.

The V gene is TRBV19, the J gene TRBJ2-2; 10 nucleotides line up with TRBD2. The CDR3 is 15 amino acids. CDR1 is LNHDA and CDR2 is SQIVND in the germline V gene (reference sequence). Trimming removed 3 bases from V and 7 bases from J; junction bases left unmatched: 5. CDR3 residues: CASSIPSGRGGELFF. The CDR3 nucleotides are TGTGCCAGTAGTATCCCTAGCGGGAGAGGCGGGGAGCTGTTTTTT.

The chain is built from TRBV11-1 and TRBJ2-5; 9 bases match TRBD1. Trimming removed 4 bases from V and 5 bases from J; junction bases left unmatched: 8. The CDR3 has 15 amino acids. Looked up from germline, CDR1 is SGHAT and CDR2 is FQDESV (reference sequence). The CDR3: CASSYLTGGTETQYF. The DNA of the CDR3 is TGTGCCAGCAGCTACCTGACAGGGGGAACGGAGACCCAGTACTTC. Drawing the rest from reference TRBV11-1 and TRBJ2-5, the complete variable domain is EAEVAQSPRYKITEKSQAVAFWCDPISGHATLYWYRQILGQGPELLVQFQDESVVDDSQLPKDRFSAERLKGVDSTLKIQPAELGDSAMYLCASSYLTGGTETQYFGPGTRLLVL.

This chain connects TRBV7-9 to TRBJ2-3; no definite D call. The V gene's germline CDR1 is SEHNR and CDR2 FQNEAQ (reference sequence). CDR3 size: 16 residues. The V gene lost 3 bases and the J gene lost 0 bases, with 13 bases spanning the gap. The CDR3 DNA follows: TGTGCCAGCAGCTTCTTTCGTCACCCTAGCACAGATACGCAGTATTTT. Amino acids: CASSFFRHPSTDTQYF.

This clone was picked up a small number of times. The J gene is TRBJ2-7, the V gene TRBV19, with 9 bases fitting TRBD2. The CDR3 sequence is 15 residues long. V lost 1 base, J lost 3 bases, and 4 bases stayed unmatched. CDR1 is LNHDA, CDR2 SQIVND, per germline (reference sequence). CDR3 sequence: CASSIALAGLYEQYF. Here the CDR3 DNA reads TGTGCCAGTAGTATAGCCCTAGCGGGACTCTACGAGCAGTACTTC.

The chain links TRBV2 to TRBJ2-7, with 8 bases aligning to TRBD2. The CDR3 contains 15 residues. With 4 bases clipped from V and 2 bases from J, the junction kept 7 bases outside the gene matches. Germline V lookup: CDR1 SNHLY, CDR2 FYNNEI. The CDR3 spells CASSAQLAETYEQYF. CDR3 in DNA: TGTGCCAGCAGTGCTCAACTAGCGGAAACCTACGAGCAGTACTTC. Supplemented by reference TRBV2 and TRBJ2-7, the full variable domain reads EPEVTQTPSHQVTQMGQEVILRCVPISNHLYFYWYRQILGQKVEFLVSFYNNEISEKSEIFDDQFSVERPDGSNFTLKIRSTKLEDSAMYFCASSAQLAETYEQYFGPGTRLTVT.

The chain recombines TRBV11-3 with TRBJ1-5; D is possibly TRBD1 (5 bases). V was trimmed by 1 base and J by 2 bases, leaving 9 bases between them. Germline V gene data show CDR1 as SGHNT and CDR2 as YENEEA. CDR3 length equals 15 residues. DNA for the CDR3: TGTGCCAGCAGCTTAGGGGTGGGGGGCAATCAGCCCCAGCATTTT. Its protein is CASSLGVGGNQPQHF.

This clone came up a few times. The V call is TRBV6-5, the J call TRBJ1-2, with unresolved D. Trimming took 2 bases from V and 6 from J, leaving 13 bases between them. In germline, CDR1 is MNHEY, CDR2 SVGAGI. This CDR3 is built from 14 residues. The CDR3 nucleotides are TGTGCCAGCAGTTACGGCCGCGTAGGGAATGGCTACACCTTC. Amino acid sequence: CASSYGRVGNGYTF.

This chain uses TRBV7-8 with TRBJ2-7; 11 bases fit TRBD2. J was trimmed by 2 bases and V by 5 bases; bases with no gene match: 8. This CDR3 is built from 16 residues. Germline lookup yields CDR1 SGHVS and CDR2 FQNEAQ. The CDR3 spells CASSVVLAGGPYEQYF. In DNA form, the CDR3 reads TGTGCCAGCAGCGTGGTGCTAGCGGGAGGTCCCTACGAGCAGTACTTC.